The entry below describes one T cell receptor (beta chain). Profiling relied on immunoSEQ multiplex PCR, and the TCRdb table lists in-frame clones only, not all of them. The profile covers around 380,000 clones, with more than 65% appearing a single time and approximately 1% taken by the ten largest. The data were taken from a study of blood T cell repertoires in COVID-19. Background on the study: From the United States, Italy and Spain came samples of acute and convalescent COVID-19.

Looked up from germline, CDR1 is SQVTM and CDR2 is ANQGSEA. This CDR3 has 13 residues. The V gene end was trimmed by 5 bases and the J gene end by 2 bases; junction bases not matched to a gene: 5. The material sequenced was peripheral blood. The rearrangement links TRBV29-1 to TRBJ2-7, with 8 bases fitting TRBD1. The receptor was derived from a human donor with acute or convalescent COVID-19. The donor label of this sample is uncertain. CDR3 DNA sequence: TGCAGCGTTCGTCGACAGGGGACCTACGAGCAGTACTTC. Protein: CSVRRQGTYEQYF.